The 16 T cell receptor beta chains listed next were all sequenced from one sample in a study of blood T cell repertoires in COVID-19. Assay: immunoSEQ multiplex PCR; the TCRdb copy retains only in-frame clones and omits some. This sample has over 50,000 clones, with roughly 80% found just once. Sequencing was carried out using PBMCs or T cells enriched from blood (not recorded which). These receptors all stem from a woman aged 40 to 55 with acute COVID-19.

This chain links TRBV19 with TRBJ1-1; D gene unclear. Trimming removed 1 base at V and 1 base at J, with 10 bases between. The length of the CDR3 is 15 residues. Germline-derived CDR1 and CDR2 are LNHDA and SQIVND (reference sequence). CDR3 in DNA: TGTGCCAGTAGTATAGCAGGTTCCTCGAACACTGAAGCTTTCTTT. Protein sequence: CASSIAGSSNTEAFF.

The CDR3 is CASSGQGHPYGYTF. In DNA form, the CDR3 reads TGTGCCAGCAGCGGACAGGGTCATCCTTATGGCTACACCTTC. The rearrangement links TRBV9 to TRBJ1-2, with TRBD1 matching 7 bases. The CDR3 is 14 amino acids. The V segment lost 3 bases and the J segment 5 bases; nucleotides outside the gene matches: 7. Looked up from germline, CDR1 is SGDLS and CDR2 is YYNGEE.

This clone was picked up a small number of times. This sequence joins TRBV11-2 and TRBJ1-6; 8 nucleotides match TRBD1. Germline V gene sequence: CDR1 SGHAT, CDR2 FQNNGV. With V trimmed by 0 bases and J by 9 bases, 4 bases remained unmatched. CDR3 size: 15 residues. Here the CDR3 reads CASSLDRQGSSPLHF. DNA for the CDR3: TGTGCCAGCAGCTTAGATCGACAGGGGAGTTCACCCCTCCACTTT.

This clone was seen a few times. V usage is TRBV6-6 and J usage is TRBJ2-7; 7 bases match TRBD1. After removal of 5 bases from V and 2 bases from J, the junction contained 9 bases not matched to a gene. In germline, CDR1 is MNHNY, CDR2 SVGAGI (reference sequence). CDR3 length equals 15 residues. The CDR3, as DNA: TGTGCCAGCAGTCGGTCCGGGACAGTTACCTACGAGCAGTACTTC. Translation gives CASSRSGTVTYEQYF.

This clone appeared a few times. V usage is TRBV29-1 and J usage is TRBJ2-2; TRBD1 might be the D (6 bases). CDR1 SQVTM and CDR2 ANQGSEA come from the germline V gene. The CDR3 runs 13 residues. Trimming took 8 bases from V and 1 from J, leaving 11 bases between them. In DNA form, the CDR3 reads TGCAGCACGGACAGCCAGAACACCGGGGAGCTGTTTTTT. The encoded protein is CSTDSQNTGELFF.

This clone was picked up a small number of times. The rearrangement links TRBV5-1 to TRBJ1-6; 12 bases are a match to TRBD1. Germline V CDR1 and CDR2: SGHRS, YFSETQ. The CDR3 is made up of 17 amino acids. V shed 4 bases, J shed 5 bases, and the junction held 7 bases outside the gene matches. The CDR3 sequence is CASSKGDRGLHNSPLHF. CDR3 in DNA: TGCGCCAGCAGCAAAGGGGACAGGGGGCTACATAATTCACCCCTCCACTTT.

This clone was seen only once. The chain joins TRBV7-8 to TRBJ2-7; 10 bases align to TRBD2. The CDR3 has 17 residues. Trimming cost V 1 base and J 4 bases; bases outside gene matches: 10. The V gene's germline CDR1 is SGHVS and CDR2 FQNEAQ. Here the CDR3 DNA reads TGTGCCAGCAGCTTAGAGTCTAGCGGGAGCCTCTCGTACGAGCAGTACTTC. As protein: CASSLESSGSLSYEQYF.

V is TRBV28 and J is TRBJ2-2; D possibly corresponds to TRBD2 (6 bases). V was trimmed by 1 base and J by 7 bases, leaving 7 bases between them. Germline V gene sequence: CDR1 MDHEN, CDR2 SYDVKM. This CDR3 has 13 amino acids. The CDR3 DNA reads TGTGCCAGCAGTTTATTGGGGGGCGGGGAGCTGTTTTTT. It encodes CASSLLGGGELFF.

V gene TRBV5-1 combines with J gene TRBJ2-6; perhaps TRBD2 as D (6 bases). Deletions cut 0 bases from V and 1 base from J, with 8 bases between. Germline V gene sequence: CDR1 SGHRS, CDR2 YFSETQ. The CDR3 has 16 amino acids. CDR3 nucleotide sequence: TGCGCCAGCAGCTTGGTGGGGGGATCTGGGGCCAACGTCCTGACTTTC. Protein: CASSLVGGSGANVLTF.

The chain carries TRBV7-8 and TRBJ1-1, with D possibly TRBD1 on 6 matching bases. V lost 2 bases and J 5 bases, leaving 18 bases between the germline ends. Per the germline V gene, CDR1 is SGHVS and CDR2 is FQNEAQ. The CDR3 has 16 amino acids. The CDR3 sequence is CASSLTQQGYGTEAFF. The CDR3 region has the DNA TGTGCCAGCAGCTTAACCCAACAGGGTTATGGGACTGAAGCTTTCTTT.

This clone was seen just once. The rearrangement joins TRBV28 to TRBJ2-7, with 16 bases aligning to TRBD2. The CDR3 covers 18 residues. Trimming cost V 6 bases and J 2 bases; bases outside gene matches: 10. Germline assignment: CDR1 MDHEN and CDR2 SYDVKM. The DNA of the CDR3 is TGTGCCAGCAGGATAGGGGGGACTAGCGGGAGGGCGGCCTACGAGCAGTACTTC. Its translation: CASRIGGTSGRAAYEQYF.

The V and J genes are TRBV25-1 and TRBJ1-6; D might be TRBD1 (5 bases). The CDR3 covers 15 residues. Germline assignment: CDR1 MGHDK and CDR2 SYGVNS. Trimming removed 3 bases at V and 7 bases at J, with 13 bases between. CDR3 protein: CASSEVGRTNSPLHF. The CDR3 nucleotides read TGTGCCAGCAGTGAGGTGGGCAGGACAAATTCACCCCTCCACTTT.

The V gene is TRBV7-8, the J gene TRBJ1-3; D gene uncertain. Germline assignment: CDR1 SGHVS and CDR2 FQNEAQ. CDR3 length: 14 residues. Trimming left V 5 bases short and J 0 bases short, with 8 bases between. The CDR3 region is CASSPTVSGNTIYF. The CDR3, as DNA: TGTGCCAGCAGCCCCACGGTCTCTGGAAACACCATATATTTT.

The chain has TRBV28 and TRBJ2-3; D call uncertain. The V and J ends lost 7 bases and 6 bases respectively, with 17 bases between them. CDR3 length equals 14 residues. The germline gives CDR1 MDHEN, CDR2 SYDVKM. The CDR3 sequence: CASTSWFEADTQYF. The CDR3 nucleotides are TGTGCCAGCACCTCGTGGTTCGAAGCGGATACGCAGTATTTT.

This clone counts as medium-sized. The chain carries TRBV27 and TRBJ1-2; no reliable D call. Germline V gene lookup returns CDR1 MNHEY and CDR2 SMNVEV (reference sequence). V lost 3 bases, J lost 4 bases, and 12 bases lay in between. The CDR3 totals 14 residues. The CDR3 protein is CASSLRTGPYGYTF. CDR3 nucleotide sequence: TGTGCCAGCAGTTTGCGGACTGGGCCCTATGGCTACACCTTC.

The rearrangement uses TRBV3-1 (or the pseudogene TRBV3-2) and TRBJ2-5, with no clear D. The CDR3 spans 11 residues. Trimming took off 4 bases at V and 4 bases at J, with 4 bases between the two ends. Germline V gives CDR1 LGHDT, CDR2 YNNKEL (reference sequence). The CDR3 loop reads CASSLVETQYF. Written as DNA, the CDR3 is TGTGCCAGCAGCCTAGTAGAGACCCAGTACTTC.